These 15 T cell receptor beta chains share one sample of origin, sequenced in a study of shared clonotypes between healthy human individuals. Generated by immunoSEQ multiplex PCR, the TCRdb table keeps only in-frame clones and is missing some. The sample lists roughly 500,000 clones; roughly 80% were seen once. The sequencing sample was made of PBMCs. The origin of the receptors is a woman in her forties in good health. Some clones in this sample may be carry-over from other donors' samples.

J is TRBJ2-1 and V is TRBV7-2; D uncertain. CDR1 is SGHTA, CDR2 FQGNSA, per germline. Trimming removed 5 bases from V and 2 bases from J, with 10 bases in between. This CDR3 contains 14 residues. As DNA, the CDR3 is TGTGCCAGCAGCCCTCGCCCTGCCTACAATGAGCAGTTCTTC. It is translated as CASSPRPAYNEQFF.

The CDR3 spells CASSTGLAGGTGDTQYF. The CDR3 region has the DNA TGTGCCAGTAGTACCGGACTAGCGGGAGGAACGGGGGATACGCAGTATTTT. The genes are TRBV19 and TRBJ2-3, with 14 bases lining up with TRBD2. Germline values: CDR1 LNHDA, CDR2 SQIVND (reference sequence). The J segment lost 6 bases and the V segment lost 4 bases, leaving 9 bases of the junction unmatched. This CDR3 is built from 17 residues.

In regard to this clone: Being one base from a much bigger clone, this may be a read error. CDR3 coding DNA: TGTGCCAGCAGCCGGGGGGGCACAGATACGCAGTATTTT. Its translation is CASSRGGTDTQYF. This chain connects TRBV11-2 to TRBJ2-3, with 7 nucleotides matching TRBD2. Germline assignment: CDR1 SGHAT and CDR2 FQNNGV. After removal of 5 bases from V and 1 base from J, the junction contained 0 bases not matched to a gene. The CDR3 runs 13 residues. The variable domain in full, with the rest retrieved from reference TRBV11-2 and TRBJ2-3, is EAGVAQSPRYKIIEKRQSVAFWCNPISGHATLYWYQQILGQGPKLLIQFQNNGVVDDSQLPKDRFSAERLKGVDSTLKIQPAKLEDSAVYLCASSRGGTDTQYFGPGTRLTVL.

The chain uses TRBV11-3 and TRBJ1-3; D ambiguous. Per germline, CDR1 SGHNT and CDR2 YENEEA. The V end was cut by 5 bases, the J end by 7 bases, with 12 bases between. This CDR3 spans 13 amino acids. CDR3 nucleotides: TGTGCCAGCAGCCTTGGACTGAGGAACACCATATATTTT. Its protein product is CASSLGLRNTIYF.

With regard to this clone: A read error is possible here, since a much larger clone lies one base away. At the DNA level, this CDR3 is encoded by other sequences in the same sample as well. J is TRBJ1-2 and V is TRBV28; D unclear. V was cut by 2 bases and J by 2 bases, with 3 bases left in between. Per germline, CDR1 MDHEN and CDR2 SYDVKM. The CDR3 is 12 amino acids. CDR3 amino acids: CASSLVNYGYTF. CDR3 nucleotide sequence: TGTGCCAGCAGTTTAGTGAACTATGGCTACACCTTC.

The count of this clone is one. The identical CDR3 is also encoded by other nucleotide sequences in the sample. V usage is TRBV28 and J usage is TRBJ2-7, with 14 bases aligning to TRBD2. The CDR3 has 14 residues. With V trimmed by 6 bases and J by 4 bases, 2 bases remained unmatched. Germline V gene data show CDR1 as MDHEN and CDR2 as SYDVKM. CDR3 sequence: CASRRLAGGYEQYF. The CDR3 DNA is TGTGCCAGCAGGAGACTAGCGGGAGGGTACGAGCAGTACTTC.

This sequence joins TRBV11-3 and TRBJ2-5; no definite D call. The V gene lost 1 base and the J gene lost 5 bases, with 11 bases spanning the gap. This CDR3 region has 14 residues. Germline-derived CDR1 and CDR2 are SGHNT and YENEEA. This chain's CDR3 is CASSLAANSETQYF. CDR3 coding DNA: TGTGCCAGCAGCTTAGCTGCGAATTCGGAGACCCAGTACTTC.

The chain recombines TRBV6-5 with TRBJ2-3; 10 nucleotides align to TRBD2. The V segment lost 7 bases and the J segment 2 bases; nucleotides outside the gene matches: 3. Looked up from germline, CDR1 is MNHEY and CDR2 is SVGAGI. There are 14 residues in the CDR3. The CDR3 DNA reads TGTGCCAGCAAAGCGGGAGGGCCCACAGATACGCAGTATTTT. This gives the protein CASKAGGPTDTQYF.

This chain's CDR3 is CSAEGQRRFF. The CDR3 coding sequence is TGCAGCGCTGAGGGCCAAAGACGGTTCTTC. The chain recombines TRBV29-1 with TRBJ2-1; D is perhaps TRBD2 (5 bases). CDR1 SQVTM and CDR2 ANQGSEA come from the germline V gene. CDR3 length equals 10 residues. Trimming took off 7 bases at V and 15 bases at J, with 16 bases between the two ends.

This clone was found many times. The rearrangement links TRBV11-2 to TRBJ2-3; 13 nucleotides line up with TRBD2. With 5 bases clipped from V and 3 bases from J, the junction kept 14 bases outside the gene matches. Germline V gives CDR1 SGHAT, CDR2 FQNNGV. This CDR3 is built from 19 residues. The CDR3 DNA sequence: TGTGCCAGCAGCCTACCCCTTGCCGGGACTAGCGGGGCAACAGATACGCAGTATTTT. Encoded protein: CASSLPLAGTSGATDTQYF.

J is TRBJ1-5 and V is TRBV28, with D perhaps matching TRBD1 (6 bases). Germline V CDR1 and CDR2: MDHEN, SYDVKM. The CDR3 is 15 amino acids. V was pared by 6 bases and J by 2 bases, with 14 bases between. CDR3 nucleotides: TGTGCCAGCAGACGCACAGGGTCCCGCAATCAGCCCCAGCATTTT. This gives the protein CASRRTGSRNQPQHF. Drawing the rest from reference TRBV28 and TRBJ1-5, the complete variable domain is DVKVTQSSRYLVKRTGEKVFLECVQDMDHENMFWYRQDPGLGLRLIYFSYDVKMKEKGDIPEGYSVSREKKERFSLILESASTNQTSMYLCASRRTGSRNQPQHFGDGTRLSIL.

On this clone: A much larger clone differs by one base, so this may be a read error. J is TRBJ1-1 and V is TRBV9; TRBD1 might be the D (6 bases). V was clipped by 4 bases and J by 1 base, with 8 bases between them. This CDR3 contains 13 residues. Germline assignment: CDR1 SGDLS and CDR2 YYNGEE. For the CDR3, the DNA is TGTGCCAGCAGCCTGGGACAGAACACTGAAGCTTTCTTT. Translation: CASSLGQNTEAFF.

This clone appeared once. The chain couples TRBV30 to TRBJ2-3, with D tentatively TRBD1 (5 bases). Germline CDR1 reads GTSNPN; CDR2 reads SVGIG (reference sequence). The CDR3 spans 15 residues. V lost 3 bases and J lost 1, with 14 bases in between. The CDR3 is CAWSARVSRTDTQYF. CDR3 in DNA: TGTGCCTGGAGCGCCAGGGTTTCTCGCACAGATACGCAGTATTTT.

Notes on this clone: At the DNA level, this CDR3 is encoded by other sequences in the same sample as well. The rearrangement joins TRBV29-1 to TRBJ2-7; D perhaps matches TRBD2 (6 bases). Trimming took 2 bases from V and 4 from J, leaving 12 bases between them. The CDR3 loop spans 13 amino acids. The germline V gene has CDR1 SQVTM and CDR2 ANQGSEA. The CDR3 sequence is CSVESAGSYEQYF. For the CDR3, the DNA is TGCAGCGTTGAATCAGCCGGGAGTTACGAGCAGTACTTC.

This chain uses TRBV7-2 with TRBJ2-2; 9 nucleotides agree with TRBD1. CDR3 length: 15 residues. Germline-derived CDR1 and CDR2 are SGHTA and FQGNSA. J gave up 7 bases and V 5 bases, and 8 bases lay outside the gene matches. The DNA of the CDR3 is TGTGCCAGCAGCGTCGGACAGGGGAGGGGCGGGGAGCTGTTTTTT. Translating it yields CASSVGQGRGGELFF.